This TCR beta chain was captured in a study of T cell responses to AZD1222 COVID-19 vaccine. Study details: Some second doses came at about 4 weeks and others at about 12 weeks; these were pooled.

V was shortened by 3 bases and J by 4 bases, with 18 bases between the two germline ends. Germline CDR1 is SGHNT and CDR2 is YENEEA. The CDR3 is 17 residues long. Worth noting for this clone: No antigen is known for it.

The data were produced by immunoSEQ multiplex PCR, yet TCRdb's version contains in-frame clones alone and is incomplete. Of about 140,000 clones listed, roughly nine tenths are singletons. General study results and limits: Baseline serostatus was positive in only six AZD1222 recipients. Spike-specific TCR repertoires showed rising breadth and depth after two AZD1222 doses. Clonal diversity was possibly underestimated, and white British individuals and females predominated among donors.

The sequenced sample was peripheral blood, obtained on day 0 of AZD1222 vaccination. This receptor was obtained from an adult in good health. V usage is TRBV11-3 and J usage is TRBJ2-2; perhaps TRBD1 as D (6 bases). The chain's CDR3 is CASSLEKRTAPTGELFF. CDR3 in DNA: TGTGCCAGCAGCTTGGAGAAAAGGACAGCGCCCACCGGGGAGCTGTTTTTT. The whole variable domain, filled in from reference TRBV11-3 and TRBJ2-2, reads EAGVVQSPRYKIIEKKQPVAFWCNPISGHNTLYWYLQNLGQGPELLIRYENEEAVDDSQLPKDRFSAERLKGVDSTLKIQPAELGDSAVYLCASSLEKRTAPTGELFFGEGSRLTVL.